A selection of T cell receptor beta chains follows, all from one sample in a study of OX40 agonist ivuxolimab in advanced cancers. Clones were read by immunoSEQ multiplex PCR, and TCRdb kept only the in-frame ones, dropping some. The sample has roughly 86,000 clones; 80% to 95% are singletons. This specimen consisted of CD4+ or CD8+ T cells sorted from blood, obtained in a trial of the OX40 agonist ivuxolimab. These receptor sequences come from an adult with an advanced solid tumor such as melanoma, head and neck, liver or kidney cancer. Each CDR3 is given with its conserved first and last residue. D genes are given only for firm matches. A row's size may be missing; if present it is once, few, many or a size class.

V,size,D,length,J,CDR3,DNA
TRBV4-1,-,-,14,TRBJ1-5,CASSQESGNQPQHF,TGCGCCAGCAGCCAAGAATCGGGCAATCAGCCCCAGCATTTT
TRBV25-1,-,-,16,TRBJ1-4,CASSEEGGSTNEKLFF,TGTGCCAGCAGTGAAGAAGGGGGTTCAACTAATGAAAAACTGTTTTTT
TRBV7-2,-,TRBD2,14,TRBJ2-2,CASMGLAGVGELFF,TGTGCCAGCATGGGGCTAGCGGGAGTGGGGGAGCTGTTTTTT
TRBV30,once,TRBD2,15,TRBJ2-1,CAWSLSSGRASEQFF,TGTGCCTGGAGTTTGTCTAGCGGGAGGGCCAGCGAGCAGTTCTTC
TRBV2,-,-,13,TRBJ2-7,CASVGVGSYEQYF,TGTGCCAGCGTGGGGGTGGGCTCCTACGAGCAGTACTTC
TRBV28,-,TRBD1,15,TRBJ2-2,CASSRDRDRTGELFF,TGTGCCAGCAGTAGAGACAGGGATCGGACCGGGGAGCTGTTTTTT
TRBV30,-,-,11,TRBJ1-3,CAWAVGNTIYF,TGTGCCTGGGCGGTCGGAAACACCATATATTTT
TRBV6-5,-,-,13,TRBJ2-2,CASSYHETGELFF,TGTGCCAGCAGTTACCACGAGACGGGGGAGCTGTTTTTT
TRBV7-6,once,-,14,TRBJ2-5,CASSLGNVQETQYF,TGTGCCAGCAGCTTGGGAAACGTACAAGAGACCCAGTACTTC
TRBV19,once,TRBD1,16,TRBJ1-5,CASSKGQGLSNQPQHF,TGTGCCAGTAGTAAAGGACAGGGGCTAAGCAATCAGCCCCAGCATTTT
TRBV9,-,-,16,TRBJ2-2,CASSPTSSANTGELFF,TGTGCCAGCAGCCCCACCAGCTCCGCGAACACCGGGGAGCTGTTTTTT
TRBV14,-,-,15,TRBJ2-7,CASSQSTGRAGSQYF,TGTGCCAGCAGCCAATCAACAGGCAGGGCAGGAAGTCAGTACTTC
TRBV29-1,-,-,13,TRBJ1-1,CSVEAGARTEAFF,TGCAGCGTTGAAGCAGGGGCTCGGACTGAAGCTTTCTTT
TRBV30,-,TRBD2,14,TRBJ2-3,CAWSRLAGADTQYF,TGTGCCTGGAGTAGGCTAGCGGGAGCCGATACGCAGTATTTT
TRBV30,-,-,13,TRBJ1-1,CAWSVRRNTEAFF,TGTGCCTGGAGTGTACGAAGGAACACTGAAGCTTTCTTT
TRBV4-1,-,-,12,TRBJ1-2,CASSQVTGGYTF,TGCGCCAGCAGCCAAGTAACAGGTGGCTACACCTTC
TRBV10-3,-,TRBD2,15,TRBJ2-3,CAISQGLADTDTQYF,TGTGCCATCAGTCAGGGACTAGCGGACACAGATACGCAGTATTTT
TRBV18,-,-,14,TRBJ1-5,CASSPFNSNQPQHF,TGTGCCAGCTCACCATTTAATAGCAATCAGCCCCAGCATTTT
TRBV5-4,-,-,17,TRBJ2-3,CASSQDPGDRPGDTQYF,TGTGCCAGCAGCCAAGATCCCGGGGACCGCCCAGGAGATACGCAGTATTTT
TRBV28,-,TRBD1,16,TRBJ1-5,CASSPLRTGGYQPQHF,TGTGCCAGCAGTCCTCTTCGGACAGGGGGCTATCAGCCCCAGCATTTT
TRBV7-2,-,-,15,TRBJ2-5,CASSFNTGMRETQYF,TGTGCCAGCAGCTTCAACACAGGGATGCGGGAGACCCAGTACTTC
TRBV27,few,TRBD2,15,TRBJ2-2,CASRTGGIRAGELFF,TGTGCCAGCAGAACGGGGGGAATTCGGGCCGGGGAGCTGTTTTTT
TRBV5-1,once,-,16,TRBJ2-1,CASSLELADAYNEQFF,TGCGCCAGCAGCTTGGAACTAGCTGACGCCTACAATGAGCAGTTCTTC
TRBV5-4,-,TRBD2,14,TRBJ2-1,CASSLGLAVKEQFF,TGTGCCAGCAGCCTCGGTCTAGCGGTGAAGGAGCAGTTCTTC
TRBV25-1,once,TRBD2,14,TRBJ2-1,CASSDLASGNEQFF,TGTGCCAGCAGTGATTTGGCTAGCGGCAATGAGCAGTTCTTC
TRBV6-5,-,-,14,TRBJ2-7,CASSFRRTGYEQYF,TGTGCCAGCAGTTTTAGGAGGACGGGGTACGAGCAGTACTTC
TRBV9,-,-,15,TRBJ1-2,CASSPTEGINYGYTF,TGTGCCAGCAGCCCCACGGAGGGGATTAACTATGGCTACACCTTC
TRBV7-8,-,TRBD2,15,TRBJ2-1,CASSLGLAVNNEQFF,TGTGCCAGCAGCTTAGGGCTAGCGGTTAACAATGAGCAGTTCTTC
TRBV11-2,-,-,15,TRBJ1-1,CASSTYRELRTEAFF,TGTGCCAGCAGCACCTACAGGGAGCTACGGACTGAAGCTTTCTTT
TRBV6-6,-,-,13,TRBJ2-5,CASSYFGQETQYF,TGTGCCAGCAGTTACTTTGGACAAGAGACCCAGTACTTC
TRBV28,-,-,13,TRBJ2-7,CASRNGGQHEQYF,TGTGCCAGCAGAAACGGAGGGCAGCACGAGCAGTACTTC
TRBV19,-,-,18,TRBJ1-1,CASRTVAARGDKRAEAFF,TGTGCCAGTAGGACCGTGGCCGCACGGGGGGATAAGAGGGCTGAAGCTTTCTTT
TRBV19,-,-,11,TRBJ1-1,CASSIFTEAFF,TGTGCCAGTAGTATTTTCACTGAAGCTTTCTTT
TRBV5-1,once,TRBD1,14,TRBJ2-7,CASTRRQGTDEQYF,TGCGCCAGCACCCGGCGACAGGGTACAGACGAGCAGTACTTC
TRBV28,-,-,12,TRBJ2-7,CASSLSVGEQYF,TGTGCCAGCAGTTTATCCGTAGGGGAGCAGTACTTC
TRBV6-5,-,-,14,TRBJ1-4,CASIMRMGVEKLFF,TGTGCCAGCATCATGCGGATGGGTGTTGAAAAACTGTTTTTT
TRBV5-1,-,TRBD2,14,TRBJ2-2,CASSLTSGNEELFF,TGCGCCAGCAGCTTGACTAGCGGGAATGAGGAGCTGTTTTTT
TRBV10-3,-,TRBD1,15,TRBJ1-3,CAISYGQGRGNTIYF,TGTGCCATCAGCTACGGACAGGGGCGCGGAAACACCATATATTTT